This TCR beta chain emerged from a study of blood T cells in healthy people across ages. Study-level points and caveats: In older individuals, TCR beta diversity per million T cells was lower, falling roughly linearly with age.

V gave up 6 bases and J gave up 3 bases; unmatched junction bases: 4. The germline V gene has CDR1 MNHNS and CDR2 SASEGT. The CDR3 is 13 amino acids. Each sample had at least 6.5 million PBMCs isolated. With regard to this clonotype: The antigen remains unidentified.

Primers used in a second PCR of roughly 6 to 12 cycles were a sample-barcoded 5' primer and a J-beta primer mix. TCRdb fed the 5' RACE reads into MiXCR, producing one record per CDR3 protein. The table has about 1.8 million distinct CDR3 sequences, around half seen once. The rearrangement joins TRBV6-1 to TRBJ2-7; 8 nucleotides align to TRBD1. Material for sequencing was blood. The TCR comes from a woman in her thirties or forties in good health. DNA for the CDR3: TGTGCCAGCAGGACACAGGGGGTCTACGAGCAGTACTTC. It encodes CASRTQGVYEQYF.